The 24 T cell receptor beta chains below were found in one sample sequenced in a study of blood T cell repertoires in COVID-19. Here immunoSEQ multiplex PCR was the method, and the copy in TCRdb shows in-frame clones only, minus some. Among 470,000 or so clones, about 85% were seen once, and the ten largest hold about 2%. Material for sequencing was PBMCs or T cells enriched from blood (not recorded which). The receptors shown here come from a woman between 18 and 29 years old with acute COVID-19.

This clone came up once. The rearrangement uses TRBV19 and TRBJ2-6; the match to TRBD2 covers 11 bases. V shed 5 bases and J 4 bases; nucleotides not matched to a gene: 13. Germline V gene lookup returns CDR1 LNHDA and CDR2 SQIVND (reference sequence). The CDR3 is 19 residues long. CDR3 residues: CASSPTSGNSLGGANVLTF. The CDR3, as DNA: TGTGCCAGTAGTCCGACTAGCGGGAACTCATTAGGGGGGGCCAACGTCCTGACTTTC. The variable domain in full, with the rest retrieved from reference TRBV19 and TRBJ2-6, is DGGITQSPKYLFRKEGQNVTLSCEQNLNHDAMYWYRQDPGQGLRLIYYSQIVNDFQKGDIAEGYSVSREKKESFPLTVTSAQKNPTAFYLCASSPTSGNSLGGANVLTFGAGSRLTVL.

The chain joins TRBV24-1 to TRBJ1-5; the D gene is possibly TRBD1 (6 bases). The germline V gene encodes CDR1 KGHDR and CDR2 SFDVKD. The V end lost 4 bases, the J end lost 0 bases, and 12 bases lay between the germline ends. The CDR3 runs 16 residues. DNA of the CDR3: TGTGCCACCAGTGAGGGGACATTGTATAGCAATCAGCCCCAGCATTTT. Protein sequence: CATSEGTLYSNQPQHF.

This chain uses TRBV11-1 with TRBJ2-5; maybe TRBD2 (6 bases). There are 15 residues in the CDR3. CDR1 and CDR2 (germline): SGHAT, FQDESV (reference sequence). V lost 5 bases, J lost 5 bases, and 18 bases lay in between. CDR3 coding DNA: TGTGCCAGCAGCGCCCGACTGGGAGGAGGGGAGACCCAGTACTTC. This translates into CASSARLGGGETQYF.

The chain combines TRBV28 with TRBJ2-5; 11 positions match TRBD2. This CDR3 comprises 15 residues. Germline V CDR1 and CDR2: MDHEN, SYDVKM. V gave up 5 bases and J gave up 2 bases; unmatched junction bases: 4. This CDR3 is CASSPLAGGQETQYF. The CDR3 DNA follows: TGTGCCAGCAGTCCCTTAGCGGGAGGGCAAGAGACCCAGTACTTC.

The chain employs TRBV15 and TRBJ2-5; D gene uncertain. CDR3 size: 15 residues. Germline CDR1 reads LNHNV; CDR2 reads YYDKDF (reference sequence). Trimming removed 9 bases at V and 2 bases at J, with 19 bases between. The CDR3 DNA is TGTGCCACATCTCGCTCCAGTTCTCCACAAGAGACCCAGTACTTC. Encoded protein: CATSRSSSPQETQYF. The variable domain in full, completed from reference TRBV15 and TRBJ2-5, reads DAMVIQNPRYQVTQFGKPVTLSCSQTLNHNVMYWYQQKSSQAPKLLFHYYDKDFNNEADTPDNFQSRRPNTSFCFLDIRSPGLGDTAMYLCATSRSSSPQETQYFGPGTRLLVL.

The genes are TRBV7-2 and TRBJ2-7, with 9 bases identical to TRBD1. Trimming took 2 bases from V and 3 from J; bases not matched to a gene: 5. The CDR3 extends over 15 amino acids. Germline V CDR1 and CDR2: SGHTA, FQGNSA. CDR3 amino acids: CASSLSTGGGYEQYF. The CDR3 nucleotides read TGTGCCAGCAGCTTATCTACAGGGGGCGGCTACGAGCAGTACTTC.

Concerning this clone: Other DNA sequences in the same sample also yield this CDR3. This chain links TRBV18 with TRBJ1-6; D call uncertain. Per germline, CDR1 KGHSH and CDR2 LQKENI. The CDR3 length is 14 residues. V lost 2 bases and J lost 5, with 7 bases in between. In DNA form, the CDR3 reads TGTGCCAGCTCACCAGGAACAGATAATTCACCCCTCCACTTT. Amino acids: CASSPGTDNSPLHF.

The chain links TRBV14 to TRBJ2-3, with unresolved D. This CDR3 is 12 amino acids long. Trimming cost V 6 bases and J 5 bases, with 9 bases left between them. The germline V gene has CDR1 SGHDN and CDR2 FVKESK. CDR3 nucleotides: TGTGCCAGCAGGTCCATCGGAGATACGCAGTATTTT. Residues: CASRSIGDTQYF. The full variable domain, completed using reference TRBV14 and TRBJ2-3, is EAGVTQFPSHSVIEKGQTVTLRCDPISGHDNLYWYRRVMGKEIKFLLHFVKESKQDESGMPNNRFLAERTGGTYSTLKVQPAELEDSGVYFCASRSIGDTQYFGPGTRLTVL.

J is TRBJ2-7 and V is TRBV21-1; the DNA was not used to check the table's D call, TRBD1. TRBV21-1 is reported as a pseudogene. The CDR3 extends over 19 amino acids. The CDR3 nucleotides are TGTGCCAGCAGCGACCCACCGGGACAGAAGTTTTCCCCCGTTTACGAGCAGTACTTC. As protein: CASSDPPGQKFSPVYEQYF.

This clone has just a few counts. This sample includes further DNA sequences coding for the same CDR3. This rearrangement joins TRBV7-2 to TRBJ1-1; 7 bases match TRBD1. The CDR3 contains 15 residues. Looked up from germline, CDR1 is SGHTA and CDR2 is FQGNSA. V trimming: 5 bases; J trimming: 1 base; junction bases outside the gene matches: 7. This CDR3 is CASSPRTGTNTEAFF. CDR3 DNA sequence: TGTGCCAGCAGCCCCCGGACAGGAACGAACACTGAAGCTTTCTTT.

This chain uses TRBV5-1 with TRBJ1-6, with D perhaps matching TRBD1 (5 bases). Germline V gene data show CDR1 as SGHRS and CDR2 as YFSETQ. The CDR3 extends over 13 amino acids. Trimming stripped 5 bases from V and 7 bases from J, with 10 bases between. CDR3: CASRPAGNSPLHF. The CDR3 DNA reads TGCGCCAGCAGGCCGGCAGGGAATTCACCCCTCCACTTT. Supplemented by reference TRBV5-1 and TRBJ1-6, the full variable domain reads KAGVTQTPRYLIKTRGQQVTLSCSPISGHRSVSWYQQTPGQGLQFLFEYFSETQRNKGNFPGRFSGRQFSNSRSEMNVSTLELGDSALYLCASRPAGNSPLHFGNGTRLTVT.

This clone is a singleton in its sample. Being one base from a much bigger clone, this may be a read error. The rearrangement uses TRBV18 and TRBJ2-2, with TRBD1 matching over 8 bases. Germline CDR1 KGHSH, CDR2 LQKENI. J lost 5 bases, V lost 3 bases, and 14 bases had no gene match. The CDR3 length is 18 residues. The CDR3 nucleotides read TGTGCCAGCTCACCGGGACAGGACCTTTTGATGAGTACCGGGGAGCTGTTTTTT. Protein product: CASSPGQDLLMSTGELFF.

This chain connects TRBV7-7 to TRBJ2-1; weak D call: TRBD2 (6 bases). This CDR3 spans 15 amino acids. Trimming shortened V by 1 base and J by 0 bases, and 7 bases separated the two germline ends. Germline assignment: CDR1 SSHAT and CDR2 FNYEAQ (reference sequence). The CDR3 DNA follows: TGTGCCAGCAGCTTAGGGCGGGGCTCCTACAATGAGCAGTTCTTC. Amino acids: CASSLGRGSYNEQFF.

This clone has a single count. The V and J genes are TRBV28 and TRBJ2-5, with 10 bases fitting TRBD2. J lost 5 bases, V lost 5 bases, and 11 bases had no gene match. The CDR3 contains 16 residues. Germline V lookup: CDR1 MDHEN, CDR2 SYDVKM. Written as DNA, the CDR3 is TGTGCCAGCAGTCCAACTCCTAGCGGGAGTAGTGAGACCCAGTACTTC. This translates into CASSPTPSGSSETQYF.

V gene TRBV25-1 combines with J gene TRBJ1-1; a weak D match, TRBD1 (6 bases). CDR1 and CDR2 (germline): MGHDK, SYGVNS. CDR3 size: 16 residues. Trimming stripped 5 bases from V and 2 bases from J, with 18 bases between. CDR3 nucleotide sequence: TGTGCCAGCAGTCCAATGCGCCGGGACACAAACACTGAAGCTTTCTTT. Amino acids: CASSPMRRDTNTEAFF.

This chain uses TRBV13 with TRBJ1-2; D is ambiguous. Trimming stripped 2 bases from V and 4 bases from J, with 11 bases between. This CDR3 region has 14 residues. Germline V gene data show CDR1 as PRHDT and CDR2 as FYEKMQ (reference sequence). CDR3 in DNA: TGTGCCAGCAGCTTAACTAGCTCCTTCTATGGCTACACCTTC. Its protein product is CASSLTSSFYGYTF.

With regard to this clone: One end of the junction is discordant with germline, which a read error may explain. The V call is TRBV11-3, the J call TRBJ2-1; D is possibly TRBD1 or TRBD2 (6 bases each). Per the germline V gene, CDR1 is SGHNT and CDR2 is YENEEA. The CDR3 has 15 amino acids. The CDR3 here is CASSLGGLATFEQFF. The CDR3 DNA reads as TGTGCCAGCAGTTTAGGGGGACTGGCTACTTTTGAGCAGTTCTTC.

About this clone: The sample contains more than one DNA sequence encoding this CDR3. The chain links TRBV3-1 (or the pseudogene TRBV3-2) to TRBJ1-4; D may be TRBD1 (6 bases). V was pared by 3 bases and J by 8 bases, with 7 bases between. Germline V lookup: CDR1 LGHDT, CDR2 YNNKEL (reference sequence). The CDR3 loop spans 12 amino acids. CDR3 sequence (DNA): TGTGCCAGCAGCCAGGGGGCAGAAAAACTGTTTTTT. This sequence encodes CASSQGAEKLFF.

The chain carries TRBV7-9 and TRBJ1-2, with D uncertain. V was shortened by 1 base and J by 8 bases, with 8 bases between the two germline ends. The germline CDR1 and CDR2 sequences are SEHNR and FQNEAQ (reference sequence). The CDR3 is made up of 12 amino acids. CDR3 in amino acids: CASSLDTNGYTF. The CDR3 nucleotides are TGTGCCAGCAGCTTAGACACTAACGGCTACACCTTC.

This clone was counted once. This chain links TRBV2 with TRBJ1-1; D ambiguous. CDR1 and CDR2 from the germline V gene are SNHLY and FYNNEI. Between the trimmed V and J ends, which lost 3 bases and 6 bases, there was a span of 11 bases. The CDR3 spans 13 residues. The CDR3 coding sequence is TGTGCCAGCAGTGACAGGCAGTTGGCTGAAGCTTTCTTT. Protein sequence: CASSDRQLAEAFF.

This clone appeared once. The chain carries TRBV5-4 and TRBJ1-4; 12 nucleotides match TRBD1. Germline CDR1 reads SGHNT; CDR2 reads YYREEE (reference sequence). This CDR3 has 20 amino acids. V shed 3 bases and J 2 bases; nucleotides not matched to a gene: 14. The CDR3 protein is CASSSIHLGQGAHTNEKLFF. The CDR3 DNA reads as TGTGCCAGCAGCTCTATTCACCTGGGACAGGGGGCGCATACTAATGAAAAACTGTTTTTT.

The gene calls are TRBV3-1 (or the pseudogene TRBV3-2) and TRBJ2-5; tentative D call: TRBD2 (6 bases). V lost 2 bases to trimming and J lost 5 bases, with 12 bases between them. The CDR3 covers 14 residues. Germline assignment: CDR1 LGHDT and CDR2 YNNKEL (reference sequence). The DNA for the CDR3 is TGTGCCAGCAGCCAAACCGGGACTCCGGAGACCCAGTACTTC. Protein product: CASSQTGTPETQYF.

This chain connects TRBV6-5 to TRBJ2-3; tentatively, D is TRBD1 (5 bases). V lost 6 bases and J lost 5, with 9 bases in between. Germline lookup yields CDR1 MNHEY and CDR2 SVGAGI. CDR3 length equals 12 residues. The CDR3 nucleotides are TGTGCCAGCAGAGACCAGGGAGATACGCAGTATTTT. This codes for CASRDQGDTQYF.

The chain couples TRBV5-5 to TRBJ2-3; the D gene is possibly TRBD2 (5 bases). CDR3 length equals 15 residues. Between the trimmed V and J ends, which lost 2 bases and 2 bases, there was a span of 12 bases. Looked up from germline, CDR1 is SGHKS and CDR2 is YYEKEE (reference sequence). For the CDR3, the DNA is TGTGCCAGCAGCTTCGGGGTGGCCCCCACAGATACGCAGTATTTT. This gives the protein CASSFGVAPTDTQYF.